This TCR beta chain was sequenced during a study of human T cells and chemical hapten exposure. About the research overall: Patients received weekly diphenylcyclopropenone doses to the scalp throughout the roughly 22-week study. Small differences in pooled library volume mainly drove the variation in TCR yields per sample. Study-level points and caveats: No alteration of TCRs above 1 in 1000 frequency was seen with DPC sensitization.

Authors' data handling: Sample TCR totals centred on a median of around 92,000, ranging about 20,000 to 700,000. MiXCR, applied by TCRdb to the RACE reads, yields one record per CDR3 protein. The V and J calls follow TCRdb's processing rather than the paper's. The table records 99,000 or so distinct CDR3 sequences, less than 14% of them present only once. Time point described: pre-sensitization, week 0. Treatment reported: therapeutic diphenylcyclopropenone sensitization with weekly scalp DPC. This clonotype was found a few times. Its antigen remains unknown. The CDR3 extends over 15 amino acids. After removal of 3 bases from V and 0 bases from J, the junction contained 5 bases not matched to a gene. The germline gives CDR1 DFQATT, CDR2 SNEGSKA (reference sequence).

Sequencing was performed on whole blood, taken in connection with sensitization to the hapten diphenylcyclopropenone (DPC). The gene calls are TRBV20-1 and TRBJ1-3, with 7 bases that match TRBD1. This TCR was sampled from a woman aged 60-75 years with alopecia areata. Some clones in this sample may be carry-over from other donors' samples. The CDR3 region is CSASLGTASGNTIYF. CDR3 sequence (DNA): TGCAGTGCTAGTCTTGGGACAGCCTCTGGAAACACCATATATTTT.